Here is one T cell receptor (beta chain) with its context. Participant age was roughly 18 to 90 years, and participants resided in approximately 24 US areas. Participant-reported clinical history was the basis for cohort assignment. The data were taken from a study of blood T cell repertoires in COVID-19. About the research overall: Sources were T cells, B-cell-depleted T cells, or PBMCs; the material itself was cDNA or gDNA.

V was pared by 3 bases and J by 0 bases, with 3 bases between. Germline lookup yields CDR1 SGHAT and CDR2 FQNNGV. This CDR3 comprises 13 residues. Original processing methods: Estimates of nucleated cell counts were drawn from the amplification of reference gene primers. Generated by immunoSEQ multiplex PCR, the TCRdb table keeps only in-frame clones and is missing some. V and J calls and clone size are copied from that table; D and trimming were computed from the DNA. The table has roughly 250,000 clones, more than 75% seen once; the top ten hold about 1.5%. This chain joins TRBV11-2 and TRBJ1-5; D is ambiguous. The sequence was collected from a woman in her 50s who had recovered from COVID-19. The sample was PBMCs or T cells enriched from blood (not recorded which). CDR3 DNA sequence: TGTGCCAGCAGCTTCGGTAGCAATCAGCCCCAGCATTTT. The encoded protein is CASSFGSNQPQHF.